Sequencing of this T cell receptor beta chain was carried out in a study of cytomegalovirus exposure and HLA in healthy donors. PCR primers comprised 60 Vbeta and 13 Jbeta primers. Sequenced by immunoSEQ multiplex PCR; TCRdb stores in-frame clones only, minus some. The sample carries tens of thousands of clones, about 9.4% recorded once. This clone was recorded many times. The CDR3 contains 15 residues. Germline lookup yields CDR1 SGDLS and CDR2 YYNGEE. Trimming removed 5 bases from V and 5 bases from J; junction bases left unmatched: 9. The clonotype comes from a man aged 55 to 70 in good health and CMV-seropositive. The sample was PBMCs. This chain connects TRBV9 to TRBJ2-2; 7 bases are a match to TRBD1. The CDR3: CASRSPGTETGELFF. In DNA form, the CDR3 reads TGTGCCAGCAGGAGTCCCGGGACAGAGACCGGGGAGCTGTTTTTT.